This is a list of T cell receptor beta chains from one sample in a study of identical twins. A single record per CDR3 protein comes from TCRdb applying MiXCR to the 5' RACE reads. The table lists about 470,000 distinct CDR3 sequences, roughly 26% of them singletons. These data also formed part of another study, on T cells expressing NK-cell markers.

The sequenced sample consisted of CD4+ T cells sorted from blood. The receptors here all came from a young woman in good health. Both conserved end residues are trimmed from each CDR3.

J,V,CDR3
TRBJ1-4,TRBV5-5,ASFGLSGKLF
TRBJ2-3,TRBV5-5,ASSWLAGMTDTQY
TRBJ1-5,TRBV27,ASSLTRRGNQPQH
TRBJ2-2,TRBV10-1,ASSESNKHLPSELF
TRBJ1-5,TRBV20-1,SALNYRDQPQH
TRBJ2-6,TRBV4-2,ASSPTVTSISGANVLT
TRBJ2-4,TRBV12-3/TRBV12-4,ASSLLRALENIQY
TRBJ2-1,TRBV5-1,ASSEMTSGTYNEQF
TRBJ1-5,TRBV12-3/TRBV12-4,ASSLFRDGDQPQH
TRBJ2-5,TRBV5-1,ASSLLNQETQY
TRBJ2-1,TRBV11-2,ASSLGRGNYNEQF
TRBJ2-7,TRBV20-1,SARPAIAGDYEQY
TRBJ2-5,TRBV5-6,ASRLGVGLQETQY
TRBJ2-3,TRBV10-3,AITSGREDTQY
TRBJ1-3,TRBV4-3,ASSLGLSGNTIY
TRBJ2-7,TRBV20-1,SARRTYEQY
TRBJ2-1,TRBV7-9,ASSSLAGGDQF
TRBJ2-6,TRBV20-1,SARAADRAGANVLT
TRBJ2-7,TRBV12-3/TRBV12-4,ASSPGGKGTSYEQY
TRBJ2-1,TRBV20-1,SAREGLAAPYNEQF
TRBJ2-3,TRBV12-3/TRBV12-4,ASGQEQGNTQY
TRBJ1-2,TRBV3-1,ASSQGRDGYGYT
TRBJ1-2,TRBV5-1,ASSFTGSGYT
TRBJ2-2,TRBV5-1,ASSLGPRQTGELF
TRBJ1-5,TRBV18,ASSPTAANQPQH
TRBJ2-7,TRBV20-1,SAIHRITYEQY
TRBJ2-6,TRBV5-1,ASSLVGQGLGANVLT
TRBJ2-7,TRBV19,ASSSRRGSLNEQY
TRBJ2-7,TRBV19,ASRMATTGPYEQY
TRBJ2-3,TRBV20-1,SALDREMIWDTQY
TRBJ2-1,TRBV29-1,SGGALGKYYNEQF
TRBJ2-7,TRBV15,ATSIGDYYEQY
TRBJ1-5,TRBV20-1,SARGTGVQPQH
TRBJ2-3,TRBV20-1,SARSPSGPSTDTQY
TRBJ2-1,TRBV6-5,ASSSLRSGVYNEQF
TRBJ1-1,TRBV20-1,SVRGQGRTEAF
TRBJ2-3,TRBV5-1,ASSLLQGGTDTQY
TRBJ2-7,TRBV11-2,ASSPWVNEQY
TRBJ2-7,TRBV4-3,ASSQDLARGYSYEQY
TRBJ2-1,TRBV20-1,SAGTDTLKQF
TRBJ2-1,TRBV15,ATSRDPRNEQF
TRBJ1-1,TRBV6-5,ASSYSIRGPRAQASF
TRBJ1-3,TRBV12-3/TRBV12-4,ASSLNSGGPGNTIY
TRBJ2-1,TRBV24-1,ATSAPFTPICPPPYNEQF